This TCR beta chain comes out of a study of cytomegalovirus exposure and HLA in healthy donors. Findings and caveats of the study: Common viral pathogens were later found to be apparently linked to several of the most significant clusters.

The PCR ran on 60 Vbeta and 13 Jbeta primers. Sequencing used immunoSEQ multiplex PCR; TCRdb keeps in-frame clones, though not all of them. The table includes about 110,000 clones, roughly 79% detected once. Note on this clone: What it binds is unknown.

CDR3 size: 15 residues. Germline V gene sequence: CDR1 SEHNR, CDR2 FQNEAQ (reference sequence). Unmatched junction bases numbered 5, after V lost 5 bases and J lost 1 base. This chain joins TRBV7-9 and TRBJ1-1; TRBD1 matches 9 bases. The sequence was collected from a woman in her thirties in good health and CMV-seronegative. Sequenced input: PBMCs. This chain's CDR3 is CASSPWDRENTEAFF. The CDR3 DNA sequence: TGTGCCAGCAGCCCCTGGGACAGGGAGAACACTGAAGCTTTCTTT.